This T cell receptor beta chain was observed in a study of T cell responses to AZD1222 COVID-19 vaccine. This CDR3 contains 14 residues. Losses at the gene ends were 4 bases for V and 1 base for J; bases not matched to a gene: 3. Germline CDR1 reads KGHSH; CDR2 reads LQKENI. The method was immunoSEQ multiplex PCR; TCRdb's version includes in-frame clones alone and lacks a portion of them. The table includes fewer than 120,000 clones, about 87% detected once. The chain combines TRBV18 with TRBJ1-1, with 7 bases aligning to TRBD1. Specimen: peripheral blood, collected on day 0 of AZD1222 vaccination. This clonotype was obtained from an adult in good health. The CDR3 sequence: CASSLTGPNTEAFF. CDR3 DNA sequence: TGTGCCAGCTCACTGACAGGGCCGAACACTGAAGCTTTCTTT.